This record looks at one TCR beta chain sequence and its context. No antigen is known for it. Base-call qualities are not available, and no considerably larger clone is one nucleotide away. Receptor libraries were prepared by the immunoSEQ multiplex PCR assay. Not all clones reach the TCRdb copy of this immuneACCESS table, which keeps in-frame sequences only. Checked studies attribute under half of the gap to unresolved V genes and leave the rest unexplained. This sample comprises about 130,000 clones, around 94% of them detected only once. The top ten clonotypes cover around 14% of the sample. The data belong to a study of control samples from healthy donors and cancer patients (dated by TCRdb to 2020 to 2021). The CDR1 and CDR2 encoded by the germline V gene (reference sequence) are LNHDA and SQIVND. After removal of 4 bases from V and 6 bases from J, the junction retains 2 bases not matched to a gene. Counted from cysteine to phenylalanine, this CDR3 has 15 amino acids. Of all the DNA, just the CDR3 is kept, 45 bases in frame from base 1.

The V and J genes are TRBV19 and TRBJ1-6; 11 bases in the middle match TRBD1. Sequencing used PBMCs. The source of this sequence is a man between 60 and 75 years old with colorectal cancer. DNA sequence: TGTGCCAGTAGTAGCGGGACAGGGGGTAATTCACCCCTCCACTTT. This encodes CASSSGTGGNSPLHF.